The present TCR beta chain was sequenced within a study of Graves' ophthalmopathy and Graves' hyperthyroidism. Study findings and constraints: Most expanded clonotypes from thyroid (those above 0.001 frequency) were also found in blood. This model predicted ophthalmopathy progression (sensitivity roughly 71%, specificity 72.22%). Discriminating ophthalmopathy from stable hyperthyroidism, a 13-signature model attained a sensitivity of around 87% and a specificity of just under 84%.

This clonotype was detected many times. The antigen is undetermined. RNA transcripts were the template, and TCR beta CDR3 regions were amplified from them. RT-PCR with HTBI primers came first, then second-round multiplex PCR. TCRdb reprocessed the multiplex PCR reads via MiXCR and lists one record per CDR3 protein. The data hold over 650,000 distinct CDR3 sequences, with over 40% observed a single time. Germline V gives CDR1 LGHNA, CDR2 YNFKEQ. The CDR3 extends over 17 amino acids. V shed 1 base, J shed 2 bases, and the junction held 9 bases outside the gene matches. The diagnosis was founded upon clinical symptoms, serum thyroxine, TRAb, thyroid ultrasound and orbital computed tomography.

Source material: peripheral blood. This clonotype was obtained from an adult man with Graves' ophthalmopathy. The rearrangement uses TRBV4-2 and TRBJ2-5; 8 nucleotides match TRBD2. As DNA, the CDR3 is TGTGCCAGCAGCCAAGTGGGACATGCTAGCGGGCAAGAGACCCAGTACTTC. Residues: CASSQVGHASGQETQYF.